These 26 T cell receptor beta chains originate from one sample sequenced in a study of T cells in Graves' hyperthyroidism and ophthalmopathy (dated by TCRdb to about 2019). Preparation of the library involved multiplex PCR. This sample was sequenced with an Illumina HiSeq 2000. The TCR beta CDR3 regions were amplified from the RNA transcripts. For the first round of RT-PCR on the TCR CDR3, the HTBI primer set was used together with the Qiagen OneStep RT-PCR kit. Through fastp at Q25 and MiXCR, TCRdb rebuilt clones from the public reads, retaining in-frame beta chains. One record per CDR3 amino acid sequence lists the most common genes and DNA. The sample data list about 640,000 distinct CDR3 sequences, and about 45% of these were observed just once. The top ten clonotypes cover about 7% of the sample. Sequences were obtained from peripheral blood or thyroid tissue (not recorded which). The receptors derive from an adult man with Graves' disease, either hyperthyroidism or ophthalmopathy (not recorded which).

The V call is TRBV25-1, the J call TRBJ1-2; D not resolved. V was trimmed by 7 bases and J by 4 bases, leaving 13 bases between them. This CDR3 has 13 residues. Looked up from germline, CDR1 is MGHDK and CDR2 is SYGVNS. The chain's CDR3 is CASTPSGLYGYTF. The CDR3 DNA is TGTGCCAGCACCCCTTCCGGGCTCTATGGCTACACCTTC.

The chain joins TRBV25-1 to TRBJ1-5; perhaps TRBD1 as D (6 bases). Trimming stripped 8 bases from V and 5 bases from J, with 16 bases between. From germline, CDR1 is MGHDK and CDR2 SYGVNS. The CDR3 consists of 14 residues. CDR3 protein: CASGVGGRDQPQHF. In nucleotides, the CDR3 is TGTGCCAGCGGCGTAGGGGGTAGGGATCAGCCCCAGCATTTT.

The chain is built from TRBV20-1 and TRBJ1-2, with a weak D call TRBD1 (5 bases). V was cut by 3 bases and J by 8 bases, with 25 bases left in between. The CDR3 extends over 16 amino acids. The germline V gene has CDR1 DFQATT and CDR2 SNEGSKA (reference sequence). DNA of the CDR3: TGCAGTGCTAGTGATTTCGTTGGCGGGGGTGGCTCCGGCTACACCTTC. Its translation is CSASDFVGGGGSGYTF.

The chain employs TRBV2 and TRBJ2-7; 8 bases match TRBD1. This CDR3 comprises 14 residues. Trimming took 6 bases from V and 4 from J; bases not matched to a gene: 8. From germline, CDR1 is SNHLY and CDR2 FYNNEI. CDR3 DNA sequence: TGTGCCAGCAGGAGACAGGGGACCCTATACGAGCAGTACTTC. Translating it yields CASRRQGTLYEQYF.

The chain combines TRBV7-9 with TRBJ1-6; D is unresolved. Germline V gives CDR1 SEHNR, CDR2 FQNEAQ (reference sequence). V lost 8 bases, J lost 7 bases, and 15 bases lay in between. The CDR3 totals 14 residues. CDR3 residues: CASGPGEPNSPLHF. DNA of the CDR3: TGTGCCAGCGGCCCGGGTGAGCCCAATTCACCCCTCCACTTT.

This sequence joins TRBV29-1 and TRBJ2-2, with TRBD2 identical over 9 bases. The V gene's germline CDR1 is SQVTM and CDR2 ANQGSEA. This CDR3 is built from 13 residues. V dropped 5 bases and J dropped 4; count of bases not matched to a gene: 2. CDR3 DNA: TGCAGCGTTCAAGCGGGAGGCACCGGGGAGCTGTTTTTT. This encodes CSVQAGGTGELFF.

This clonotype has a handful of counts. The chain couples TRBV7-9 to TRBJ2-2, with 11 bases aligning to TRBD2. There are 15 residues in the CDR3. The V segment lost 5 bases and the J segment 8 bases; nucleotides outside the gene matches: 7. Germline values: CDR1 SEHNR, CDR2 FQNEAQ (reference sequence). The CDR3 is CASSLGTSGRGELFF. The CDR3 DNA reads TGTGCCAGCAGCCTCGGGACTAGCGGAAGGGGGGAGCTGTTTTTT.

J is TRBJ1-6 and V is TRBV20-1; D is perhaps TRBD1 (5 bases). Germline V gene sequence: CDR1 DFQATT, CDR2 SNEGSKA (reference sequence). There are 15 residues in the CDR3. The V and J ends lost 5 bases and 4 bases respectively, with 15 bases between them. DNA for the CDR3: TGCAGTGCTTACGAGACAGTTCCTTATAATTCACCCCTCCACTTT. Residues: CSAYETVPYNSPLHF.

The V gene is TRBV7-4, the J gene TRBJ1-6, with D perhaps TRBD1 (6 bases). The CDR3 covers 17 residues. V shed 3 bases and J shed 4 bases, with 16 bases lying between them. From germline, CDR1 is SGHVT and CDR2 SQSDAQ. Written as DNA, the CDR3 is TGTGCCAGCAGCTTCCCCGGGGGGCCCTATTATAATTCACCCCTCCACTTT. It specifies CASSFPGGPYYNSPLHF. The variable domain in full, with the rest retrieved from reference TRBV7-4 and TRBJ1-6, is GAGVSQSPRYKVAKRGRDVALRCDSISGHVTLYWYRQTLGQGSEVLTYSQSDAQRDKSGRPSGRFSAERPERSVSTLKIQRTEQGDSAVYLCASSFPGGPYYNSPLHFGNGTRLTVT.

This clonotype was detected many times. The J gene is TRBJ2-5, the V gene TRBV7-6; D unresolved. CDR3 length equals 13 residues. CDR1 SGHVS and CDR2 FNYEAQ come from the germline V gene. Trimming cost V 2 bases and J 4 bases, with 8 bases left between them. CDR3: CASSLLATETQYF. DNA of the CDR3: TGTGCCAGCAGCTTACTGGCGACAGAGACCCAGTACTTC.

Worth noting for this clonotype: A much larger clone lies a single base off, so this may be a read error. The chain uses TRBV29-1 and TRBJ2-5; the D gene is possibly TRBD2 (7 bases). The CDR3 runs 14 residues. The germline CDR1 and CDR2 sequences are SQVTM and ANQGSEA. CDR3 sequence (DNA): TGCAGCGTTGGAGGGAGGGGGGAGAGAGAGGCCCAGTACTTC. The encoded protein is CSVGGRGEREAQYF.

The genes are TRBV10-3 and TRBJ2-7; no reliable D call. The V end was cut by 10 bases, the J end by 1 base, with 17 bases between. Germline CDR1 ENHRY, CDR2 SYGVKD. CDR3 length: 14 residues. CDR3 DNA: TGTGCCAGCAGCCAAGAGATGGATTCCTACGAGCAGTACTTC. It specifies CASSQEMDSYEQYF.

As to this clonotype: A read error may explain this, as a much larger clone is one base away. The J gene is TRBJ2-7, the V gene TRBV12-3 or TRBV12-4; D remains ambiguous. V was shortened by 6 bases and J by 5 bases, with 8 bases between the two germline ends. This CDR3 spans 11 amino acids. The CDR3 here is CASSQDHEQYF. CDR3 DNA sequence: TGTGCCAGCAGCCAAGACCACGAGCAGTACTTC.

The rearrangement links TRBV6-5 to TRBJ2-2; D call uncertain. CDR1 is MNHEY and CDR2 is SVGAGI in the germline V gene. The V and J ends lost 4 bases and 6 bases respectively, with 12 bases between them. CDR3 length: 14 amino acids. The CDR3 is CASSLETLPGELFF. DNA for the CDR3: TGTGCCAGCAGTTTGGAGACCCTCCCCGGGGAGCTGTTTTTT.

CDR3 sequence: CASSVLAGESGEQYF. Written as DNA, the CDR3 is TGTGCCAGCAGCGTTCTGGCAGGGGAGTCGGGCGAGCAGTACTTC. The chain employs TRBV9 and TRBJ2-7, with D tentatively TRBD1 (6 bases). CDR3 size: 15 residues. The germline V gene encodes CDR1 SGDLS and CDR2 YYNGEE. V lost 2 bases and J 6 bases, leaving 18 bases between the germline ends.

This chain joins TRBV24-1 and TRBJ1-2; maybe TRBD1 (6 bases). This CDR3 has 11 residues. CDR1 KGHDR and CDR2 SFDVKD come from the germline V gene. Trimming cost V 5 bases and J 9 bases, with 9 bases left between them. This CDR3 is CATSGRGSYTF. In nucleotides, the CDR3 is TGTGCCACCAGTGGGAGGGGGAGCTACACCTTC.

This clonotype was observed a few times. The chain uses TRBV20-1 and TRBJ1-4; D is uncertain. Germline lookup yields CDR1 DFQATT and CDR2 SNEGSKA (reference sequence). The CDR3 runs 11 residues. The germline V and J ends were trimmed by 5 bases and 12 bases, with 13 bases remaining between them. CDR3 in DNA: TGCAGTGCTTCGAGAAGGGAGGAACTGTTTTTT. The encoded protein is CSASRREELFF.

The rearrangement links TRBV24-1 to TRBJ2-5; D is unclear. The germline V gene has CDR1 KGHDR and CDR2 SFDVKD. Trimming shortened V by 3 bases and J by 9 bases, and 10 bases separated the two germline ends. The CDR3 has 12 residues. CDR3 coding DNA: TGTGCCACCAGTGATGACCATCAGCCCCAGTACTTC. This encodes CATSDDHQPQYF.

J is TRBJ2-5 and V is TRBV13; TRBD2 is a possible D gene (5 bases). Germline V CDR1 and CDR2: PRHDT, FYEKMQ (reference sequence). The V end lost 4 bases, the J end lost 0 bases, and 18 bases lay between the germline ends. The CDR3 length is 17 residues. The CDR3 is CASSSLAGLQYQETQYF. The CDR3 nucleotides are TGTGCCAGCAGCTCCCTTGCCGGACTTCAGTACCAAGAGACCCAGTACTTC.

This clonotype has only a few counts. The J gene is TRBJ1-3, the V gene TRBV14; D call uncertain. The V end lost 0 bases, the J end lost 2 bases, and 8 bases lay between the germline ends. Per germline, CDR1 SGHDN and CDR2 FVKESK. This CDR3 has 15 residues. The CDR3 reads CASSQDAGAGNTIYF. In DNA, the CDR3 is TGTGCCAGCAGCCAAGATGCGGGAGCTGGAAACACCATATATTTT.

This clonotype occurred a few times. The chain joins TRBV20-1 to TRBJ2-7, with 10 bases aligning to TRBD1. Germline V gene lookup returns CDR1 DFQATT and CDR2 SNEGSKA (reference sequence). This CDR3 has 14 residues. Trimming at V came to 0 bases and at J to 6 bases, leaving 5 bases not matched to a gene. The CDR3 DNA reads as TGCAGTGCTAGAGATTTGGACAGGGGGATCGAGCAGTACTTC. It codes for CSARDLDRGIEQYF.

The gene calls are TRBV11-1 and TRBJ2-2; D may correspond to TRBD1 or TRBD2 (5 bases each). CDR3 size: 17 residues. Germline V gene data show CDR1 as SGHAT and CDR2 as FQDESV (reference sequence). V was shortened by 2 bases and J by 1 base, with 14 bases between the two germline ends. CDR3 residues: CASSLTSGQVNTGELFF. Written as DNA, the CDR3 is TGTGCCAGCAGCTTAACTTCGGGGCAGGTGAACACCGGGGAGCTGTTTTTT.

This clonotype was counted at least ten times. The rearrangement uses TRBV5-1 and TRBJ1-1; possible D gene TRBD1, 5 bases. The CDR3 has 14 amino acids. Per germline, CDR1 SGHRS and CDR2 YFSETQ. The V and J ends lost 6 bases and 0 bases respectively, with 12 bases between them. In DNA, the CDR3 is TGCGCCAGCACCACAGGTACTGTGAACACTGAAGCTTTCTTT. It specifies CASTTGTVNTEAFF. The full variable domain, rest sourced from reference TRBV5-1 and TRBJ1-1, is KAGVTQTPRYLIKTRGQQVTLSCSPISGHRSVSWYQQTPGQGLQFLFEYFSETQRNKGNFPGRFSGRQFSNSRSEMNVSTLELGDSALYLCASTTGTVNTEAFFGQGTRLTVV.

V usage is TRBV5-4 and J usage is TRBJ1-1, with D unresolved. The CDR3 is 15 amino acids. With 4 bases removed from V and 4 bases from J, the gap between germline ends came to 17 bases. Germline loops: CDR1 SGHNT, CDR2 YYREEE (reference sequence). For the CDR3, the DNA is TGTGCCAGCAGCGTTGAGTGGGGTTATGGCACTGAAGCTTTCTTT. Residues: CASSVEWGYGTEAFF.

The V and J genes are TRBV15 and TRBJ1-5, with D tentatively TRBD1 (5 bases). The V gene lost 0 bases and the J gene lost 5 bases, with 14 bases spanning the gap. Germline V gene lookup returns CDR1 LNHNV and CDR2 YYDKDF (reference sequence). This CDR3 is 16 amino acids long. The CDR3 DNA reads TGTGCCACCAGCAGAGATTTGCAGGGTTTCGATCAGCCCCAGCATTTT. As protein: CATSRDLQGFDQPQHF.

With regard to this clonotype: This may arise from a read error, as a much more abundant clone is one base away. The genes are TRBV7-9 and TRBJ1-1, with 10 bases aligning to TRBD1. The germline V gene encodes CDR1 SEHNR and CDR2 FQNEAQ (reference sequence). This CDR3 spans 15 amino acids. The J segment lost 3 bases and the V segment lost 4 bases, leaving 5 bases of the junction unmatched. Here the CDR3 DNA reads TGTGCCAGCAGCTCCGCCGGGACAGGGGACACTGAAGCTTTCTTT. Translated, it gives CASSSAGTGDTEAFF. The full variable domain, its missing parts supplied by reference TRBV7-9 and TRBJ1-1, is DTGVSQNPRHKITKRGQNVTFRCDPISEHNRLYWYRQTLGQGPEFLTYFQNEAQLEKSRLLSDRFSAERPKGSFSTLEIQRTEQGDSAMYLCASSSAGTGDTEAFFGQGTRLTVV.